The T cell receptor beta chain described here comes from a study of blood T cell repertoires in COVID-19 (dated by TCRdb to the early 2020s). About the investigation overall: Collaborator samples came from the United States, Italy and Spain and covered acute and convalescent phases of COVID-19. The material from the prospective study consisted of cDNA or gDNA derived from T cells, B-cell-depleted T cells, or PBMCs. Deeply sampled blood TCRbeta repertoires from subjects exposed to, actively infected with, or recovered from COVID-19 were included in the dataset. The repertoires were released in a freely available public database intended as a resource for research on the immune response to SARS-CoV-2. The samples were drawn from two sources: the first 160 participants of the ongoing ImmuneRACE study, and some 1,300 subjects contributed by 6 global collaborators. Nearly every sample came with metadata listing a de-identified subject ID, COVID-19 status, age in years and sex. Where available, HLA class I and class II types were taken from metadata supplied by the sample provider and were not determined by assay-based typing. Results and caveats for the whole study, not just this receptor: How much clinical and demographic metadata was included differed by source and by participant, and the metadata was provided uncurated.

TCRbeta CDR3 regions were amplified from genomic DNA using the immunoSEQ Assay, a bias-controlled multiplex PCR. From the authors' description of their analysis: Within the assay, amplification of reference gene primers was used to estimate how many nucleated cells each sample contained. To quantify the absolute abundance of each unique TCRbeta CDR3 rearrangement, sequence reads were collapsed and filtered. For each sample, productive Simpson clonality was calculated by taking the square root of Simpson's diversity index across productive rearrangements. This immuneACCESS table, as held by TCRdb, lists in-frame sequences with V and J called but not all clones. Of the missing ones, under half trace to an unresolved V gene in checked studies; the others have no known cause. The DNA was the basis for D and trimming; V, J and clone size are from that table. The sample table lists under 250,000 clones, 80% to 85% of them with a count of one. The ten largest clonotypes hold roughly 2.4% of the sample.

The germline V end is reduced by 8 bases and the J end by 7 bases; junction bases left unmatched: 10. From the germline V gene, CDR1 is MDHEN and CDR2 is SYDVKM. CDR3 length: 15 amino acids, cysteine to phenylalanine. The only DNA kept is the CDR3, 45 bases in frame from the first base. Each collaborating institution followed its own protocols to collect whole blood in K2EDTA tubes. For TCRbeta analysis, collaborators shipped samples as frozen whole blood, isolated PBMCs, or DNA extracted from either of those sample types. Concerning this clone: Its antigen remains undetermined. Per-base qualities were not stored, and no clone one base away is much larger.

Sequenced sample: peripheral blood. The source is a woman aged 55-70 years with acute or convalescent COVID-19. The rearrangement joined TRBV28 to TRBJ1-6; 8 nucleotides in the junction match TRBD1. The CDR3 is CASRRQGLGNSPLHF. The DNA reads as follows: TGTGCCAGCCGGAGACAGGGGTTGGGAAATTCACCCCTCCACTTT.